This TCR beta chain was observed in a study of vaccination and CD4 T cells after COVID-19. This clonotype was found once. Its antigen is as yet unknown. The study sequenced cultured CD4+ T cell DNA using the Oncomine TCR Beta short-read assay. TCRdb called the PCR reads again in MiXCR, with one record for every CDR3 protein. The sample records 14,000 to 15,000 distinct CDR3 sequences, about four fifths being singletons. Treatment denoted: roughly nine-day PBMC culture with coronavirus spike peptide pools or control peptides (ViraFEST assay). The TCR sequence derives from a human donor who received a COVID-19 vaccine. Sequenced here: CD4+ T cells from blood, cultured in vitro, sampled after SARS-CoV-2 vaccination.

The CDR3 bases are TGTGCTAGTGGTTTGAAACAGCCCGAAAAAAGGGGCAATGAGCAGTTCTTC. Translating it yields CASGLKQPEKRGNEQFF. The V gene is TRBV12-5, the J gene TRBJ2-1; D might be TRBD1 (5 bases). V gave up 2 bases and J gave up 6 bases, with 20 bases separating them. The CDR3 is 17 residues long. Germline CDR1 reads LGHNT; CDR2 reads FRNRAP.